The present T cell receptor beta chain was sequenced within a study of T cells in Graves' hyperthyroidism and ophthalmopathy. This clonotype was seen at least ten times. Using RNA transcripts as the source, TCR beta CDR3 regions were amplified. The HTBI primer set was used in a first-round RT-PCR of the TCR CDR3. TCRdb re-analysed the multiplex PCR reads in MiXCR, keeping a single row per CDR3 protein. The sample yields 500,000 to 550,000 distinct CDR3 sequences, about a fifth seen once. This CDR3 has 15 amino acids. Trimming cost V 5 bases and J 5 bases, with 18 bases left between them. CDR1 SNHLY and CDR2 FYNNEI come from the germline V gene.

The gene calls are TRBV2 and TRBJ1-1, with D perhaps TRBD1 (5 bases). Sequenced sample: blood. The source is a man aged 18 to 29 with Graves' hyperthyroidism. The CDR3 nucleotides read TGTGCCAGCAGTCCGAACGTGGGGGTTGGGACTGAAGCTTTCTTT. It is translated as CASSPNVGVGTEAFF.